This T cell receptor (beta chain) came from a study of high-grade serous ovarian cancer treatment subgroups. Study in general: On average, 14,192 reads and 6,000 to 7,500 unique TCR beta rearrangements were obtained per sample.

The repertoire was sequenced with immunoSEQ multiplex PCR; TCRdb's copy has only in-frame clones and lacks some. The table records 18,000 or so clones, around 80% of them present only once. This clone turned up a few times. Its antigen is unknown. V gave up 4 bases and J gave up 0 bases, with 13 bases separating them. Germline-derived CDR1 and CDR2 are MDHEN and SYDVKM. The CDR3 sequence is 16 residues long. General study points: TCR clonal relatedness correlated positively with neoantigen level.

The tumor samples were collected prior to definitive surgery or chemotherapy. The rearrangement uses TRBV28 and TRBJ2-1; D uncertain. This sequence was found in a human donor with high-grade serous ovarian cancer. The specimen sequenced was tumor tissue. The CDR3 bases are TGTGCCAGCAGTTCCCCGTTTGCGAGCTCCTACAATGAGCAGTTCTTC. Encoded protein: CASSSPFASSYNEQFF. The whole variable domain, filled in from reference TRBV28 and TRBJ2-1, reads DVKVTQSSRYLVKRTGEKVFLECVQDMDHENMFWYRQDPGLGLRLIYFSYDVKMKEKGDIPEGYSVSREKKERFSLILESASTNQTSMYLCASSSPFASSYNEQFFGPGTRLTVL.